This T cell receptor beta chain was sequenced for a study of shared clonotypes between healthy human individuals. Looking at the study overall: Sampling drew on donors who were two women and a few men aged 18 to 49.

Donors had no recently reported acute infections or vaccinations and were HIV-negative. Libraries were prepared by immunoSEQ multiplex PCR; TCRdb keeps only in-frame clonotypes and omits some of them. Of roughly 1,500,000 clones detected, 98% appear once; the ten largest clones hold around 0.47%. This CDR3 region has 14 residues. The germline V and J ends were trimmed by 4 bases and 4 bases, with 13 bases remaining between them. Germline values: CDR1 MDHEN, CDR2 SYDVKM. A single count supports this clone. Other DNA sequences from this sample encode an identical CDR3 as well. The sequencing input was naive CD4+ T cells sorted from blood. The subset was: CD45RA+ positively selected. The TCR was taken from a man aged 30-40 years in good health. The genes are TRBV28 and TRBJ2-5, with D maybe TRBD2 (7 bases). CDR3: CASSSPGGRETQYF. In nucleotides, the CDR3 is TGTGCCAGCAGTTCTCCCGGGGGGCGAGAGACCCAGTACTTC.